The clone carrying this T cell receptor beta chain was counted at least ten times. The antigen is undetermined. These data originate in a study of metastatic and nonmetastatic thyroid tumors. For the study at large: Both malignant and benign thyroid patients supplied peripheral blood and tumor or nodule tissue samples, across which the repertoires of these patients were then compared.

General observations from the study: Benign nodules reportedly had significantly lower TCR beta diversity than malignant thyroid tumors in blood and tumor.

The entire patient cohort was treatment-naive prior to thyroid surgery. Source study methods: For papillary thyroid cancer, a distant-metastasis classifier was constructed from CDR3 differences observed across clinicopathological groups. From the PCR reads, TCRdb re-called clones with MiXCR. The V and J calls shown here were made by TCRdb, not taken from the authors' results. There are around 28,000 clones in the sample; about a sixth occur only once, and about 4.8% lies in the top ten. CDR3 length: 17 residues. Germline loops: CDR1 MGHDK, CDR2 SYGVNS. The J segment lost 4 bases and the V segment lost 3 bases, leaving 8 bases of the junction unmatched.

The chain couples TRBV25-1 to TRBJ2-1; TRBD2 matches at 11 bases. Sequencing was done on a sample of blood. The sequence was collected from a female donor with papillary thyroid cancer or a benign thyroid nodule (not recorded which). Some clones in this sample may be carry-over from other donors' samples. In DNA, the CDR3 is TGTGCCAGCAGTGACGGCACGACTAGCGGGACGTACAATGAGCAGTTCTTC. Its protein is CASSDGTTSGTYNEQFF.